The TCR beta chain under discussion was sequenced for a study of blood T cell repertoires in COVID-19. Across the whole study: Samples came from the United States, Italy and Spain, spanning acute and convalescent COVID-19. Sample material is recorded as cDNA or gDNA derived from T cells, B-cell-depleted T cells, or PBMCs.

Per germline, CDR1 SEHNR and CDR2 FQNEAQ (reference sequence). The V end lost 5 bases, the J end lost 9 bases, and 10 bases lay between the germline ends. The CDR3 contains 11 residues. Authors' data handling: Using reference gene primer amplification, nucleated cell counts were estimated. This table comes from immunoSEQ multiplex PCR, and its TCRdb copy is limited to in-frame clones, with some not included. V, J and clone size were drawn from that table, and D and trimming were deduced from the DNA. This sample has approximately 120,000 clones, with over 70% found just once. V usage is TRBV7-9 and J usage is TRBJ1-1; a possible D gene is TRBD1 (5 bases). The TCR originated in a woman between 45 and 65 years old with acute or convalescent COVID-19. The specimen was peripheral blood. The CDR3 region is CASSIDSQAFF. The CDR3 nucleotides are TGTGCCAGCAGCATTGACAGTCAAGCTTTCTTT. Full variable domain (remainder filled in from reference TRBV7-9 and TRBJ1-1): DTGVSQNPRHKITKRGQNVTFRCDPISEHNRLYWYRQTLGQGPEFLTYFQNEAQLEKSRLLSDRFSAERPKGSFSTLEIQRTEQGDSAMYLCASSIDSQAFFGQGTRLTVV.